This T cell receptor (beta chain) was captured by sequencing in a study of response to subunit inactivated influenza vaccine. Notes on the study in general: The authors suggested that every seasonal influenza vaccination recruits few new T cells.

Germline CDR1 is SGHRS and CDR2 is YFSETQ. The length of the CDR3 is 15 residues. V dropped 4 bases and J dropped 2; count of bases not matched to a gene: 3. This clonotype was observed a handful of times. Its antigen is not known. TCRdb reanalysed the RT-PCR reads using MiXCR and keeps one entry per CDR3 protein. The sample has 430,000 or so distinct CDR3 sequences; roughly 11% are singletons. The sequences come from PBMCs from blood, collected about 6 weeks after vaccination. The clonotype comes from a man aged 50-60 years who received an inactivated influenza vaccine. The chain is built from TRBV5-1 and TRBJ1-1, with 12 positions matching TRBD1. The CDR3 spells CASSHGTGGNTEAFF. CDR3 nucleotides: TGCGCCAGCAGCCACGGGACAGGGGGCAACACTGAAGCTTTCTTT.